The clone carrying this TCR beta chain was found a few times. Its antigen is undetermined. Germline V CDR1 and CDR2: MNHEY, SMNVEV (reference sequence). CDR3 length: 16 amino acids. V was trimmed by 1 base and J by 4 bases, leaving 15 bases between them. The sample comes from a study of identical twins. A universal primer binding site was introduced by template switching. The final cDNA contained unique molecular identifiers. MiXCR, run by TCRdb on the 5' RACE reads, gives a single entry per CDR3 protein. This table holds roughly 190,000 distinct CDR3 sequences, 15% found once. Study conclusions and caveats: Modelling approaches yielded underestimates of out-of-frame TCR alpha sharing between monozygotic twins.

In addition, the sample was reused for a study of T cells expressing NK-cell markers. That publication notes: Most of the eight sequenced donors tested HCMV-seropositive; one tested seronegative. Dominant NKG2C+ clonotype frequencies of roughly 1.0-7.0% of CD8+ T cells were measured in over five donors.

The specimen was CD8+ T cells sorted from blood. The sequence came from a young woman in good health. V usage is TRBV27 and J usage is TRBJ2-3; D possibly corresponds to TRBD1 (6 bases). The CDR3 DNA sequence: TGTGCCAGCAGTTTATTGTTGGGACACGGCCCAGATACGCAGTATTTT. Translation: CASSLLLGHGPDTQYF.